The clone carrying this TCR beta chain was seen a few times. The data were obtained in a study of blood T cells in healthy people across ages. This CDR3 has 14 residues. Germline values: CDR1 SGHDT, CDR2 YYEEEE. J was trimmed by 3 bases and V by 4 bases; bases with no gene match: 3. Next came a second PCR, run for about 6 to 12 cycles, which used a sample-barcoded 5' primer along with a J-beta primer mix. From the 5' RACE reads, TCRdb called clonotypes with MiXCR, one entry per CDR3 protein. The sample holds hundreds of thousands of distinct CDR3 sequences, around 25% seen once. These data were also filed under a second study, of T cells of mothers and their children. This second study says: The donor cohort consisted of three healthy Caucasian mothers and their six children. The authors detected no persistent microchimeric T cell clones.

The sequenced material came from blood. The rearrangement uses TRBV5-6 and TRBJ1-3; 8 nucleotides align to TRBD1. This TCR was recovered from a boy under 18 in good health. The CDR3 loop is CASSEGQDGNTIYF. The CDR3 DNA is TGTGCCAGCAGCGAGGGACAGGATGGAAACACCATATATTTT.